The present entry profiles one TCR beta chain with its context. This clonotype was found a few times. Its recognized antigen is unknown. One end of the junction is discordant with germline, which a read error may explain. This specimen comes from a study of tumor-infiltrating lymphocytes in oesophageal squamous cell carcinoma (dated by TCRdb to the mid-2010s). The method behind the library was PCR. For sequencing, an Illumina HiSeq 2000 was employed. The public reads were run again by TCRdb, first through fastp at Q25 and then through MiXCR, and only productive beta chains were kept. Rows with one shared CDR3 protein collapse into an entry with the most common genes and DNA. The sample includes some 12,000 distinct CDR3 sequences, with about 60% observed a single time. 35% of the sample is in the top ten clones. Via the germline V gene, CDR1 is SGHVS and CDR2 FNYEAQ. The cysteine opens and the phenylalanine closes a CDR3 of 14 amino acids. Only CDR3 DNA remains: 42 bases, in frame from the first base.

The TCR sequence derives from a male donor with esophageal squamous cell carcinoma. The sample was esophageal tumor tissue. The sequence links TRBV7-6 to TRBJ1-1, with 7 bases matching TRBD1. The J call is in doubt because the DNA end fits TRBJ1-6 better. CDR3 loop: CASSLGQAGSPLHF. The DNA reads TGTGCTAGCAGCTTAGGACAGGCCGGGTCACCCCTCCACTTT.